A selection of T cell receptor beta chains follows, all from one sample in a study of CD8+ T cells in alopecia areata. Assay used: immunoSEQ multiplex PCR; TCRdb lists only in-frame clones, some missing. In the table there are 90,000 to 120,000 clones, over 80% of which are singletons. The sample consisted of CD8+ T cells sorted from blood, taken at week 24, from a patient treated with tofacitinib. The source is a human donor with alopecia areata. CDR3s include the opening cysteine and the closing phenylalanine or tryptophan. A D gene is named only where the DNA matches it firmly. Rows may omit the clone size; those that give it use once, few, many or a size class.

>few|TRBD1|TRBJ2-7|TRBV7-6|15
CASSLGQGHSYEQYF
TGTGCCAGCAGCTTGGGACAGGGGCATTCCTACGAGCAGTACTTC
>NA|NA|TRBJ1-1|TRBV5-1|13
CASSLATGTEAFF
TGCGCCAGCAGCTTGGCCACGGGGACTGAAGCTTTCTTT
>NA|TRBD2|TRBJ2-3|TRBV7-2|16
CASSSPGLTSTDTQYF
TGTGCCAGCAGCTCACCGGGACTAACTAGCACAGATACGCAGTATTTT
>NA|NA|TRBJ2-1|TRBV4-1|15
CASSQESQPGDEQFF
TGCGCCAGCAGCCAAGAGTCCCAACCGGGCGATGAGCAGTTCTTC
>NA|NA|TRBJ1-1|TRBV11-1|14
CASNYWGFDTEAFF
TGTGCCAGCAACTATTGGGGTTTCGACACTGAAGCTTTCTTT
>NA|NA|TRBJ2-5|TRBV11-2|12
CASSLRGETQYF
TGTGCCAGCAGCTTAAGGGGAGAGACCCAGTACTTC
>NA|NA|TRBJ2-7|TRBV6-5|14
CASSYSRGVGEQYF
TGTGCCAGCAGTTACTCGCGGGGAGTGGGCGAGCAGTACTTC
>few|NA|TRBJ2-4|TRBV19|13
CATNDRSTNIQYF
TGTGCCACCAATGACAGGTCTACAAACATTCAGTACTTC
>NA|NA|TRBJ2-3|TRBV25-1|16
CASSEWQMDSTDTQYF
TGTGCCAGCAGTGAATGGCAGATGGATAGCACAGATACGCAGTATTTT
>NA|NA|TRBJ2-1|TRBV4-2|12
CASSPDGYEQFF
TGTGCCAGCAGCCCCGATGGTTATGAGCAGTTCTTC
>NA|NA|TRBJ1-2|TRBV4-1|16
CASSQDVEGMNYGYTF
TGCGCCAGCAGCCAAGATGTGGAGGGAATGAACTATGGCTACACCTTC
>once|NA|TRBJ2-1|TRBV21-1|16
CASSKGLRQEYNEQFF
TGTGCCAGCAGCAAAGGTCTAAGGCAGGAATACAATGAGCAGTTCTTC
>NA|NA|TRBJ2-4|TRBV7-9|11
CASSLSPDLNF
TGTGCCAGCAGCTTGAGTCCGGACCTTAACTTC
>NA|NA|TRBJ2-7|TRBV10-1|14
CASSETGSGYEQYF
TGCGCCAGCAGTGAGACAGGGTCAGGCTACGAGCAGTACTTC
>NA|NA|TRBJ1-1|TRBV4-1|12
CASSQKDTEAFF
TGCGCCAGCAGCCAGAAGGACACTGAAGCTTTCTTT
>NA|NA|TRBJ1-1|TRBV4-1|17
CASSQDPASGMNTEAFF
TGCGCCAGCAGCCAAGATCCGGCCTCAGGGATGAACACTGAAGCTTTCTTT
>NA|TRBD2|TRBJ2-3|TRBV9|17
CASSVGAIGGASDTQYF
TGTGCCAGCAGCGTAGGTGCCATCGGGGGGGCATCAGATACGCAGTATTTT
>NA|NA|TRBJ2-2|TRBV4-1|16
CASSQDRKQGNGELFF
TGCGCCAGCAGCCAAGACCGGAAACAGGGAAACGGGGAGCTGTTTTTT
>NA|NA|TRBJ2-3|TRBV5-1|13
CASSPGLGDTQYF
TGCGCCAGCAGCCCTGGGTTGGGAGATACGCAGTATTTT
>NA|NA|TRBJ1-2|TRBV7-3|17
CASSLMIAGRSNYGYTF
TGTGCCAGCAGCTTAATGATTGCGGGCAGATCTAACTATGGCTACACCTTC